This T cell receptor beta chain appears in the sequencing data of a study of long-term antiretroviral therapy in people with HIV. At the survey level, the v3.0 immunoSEQ assay was run. The repertoire was sequenced with immunoSEQ multiplex PCR; TCRdb's copy has only in-frame clones and lacks some. The sample has 30,000 or so clones, over 90% seen once. Every donor contributed at least one pre-ART and at least two post-ART PBMC samples. Germline CDR1 reads MNHEY; CDR2 reads SMNVEV (reference sequence). The V and J ends lost 1 base and 6 bases respectively, with 10 bases between them. The CDR3 is made up of 14 amino acids.

This TCR came from a man aged 40-49 years with HIV. The specimen was unsorted PBMCs, collected 6.2 years after starting antiretroviral therapy. V usage is TRBV27 and J usage is TRBJ1-5; TRBD1 is a possible D gene (5 bases). CDR3 loop: CASSLWGEGQPQHF. The CDR3 region has the DNA TGTGCCAGCAGTTTATGGGGGGAGGGTCAGCCCCAGCATTTT.